This T cell receptor beta chain was documented in a study of T cells in narcolepsy. Study-wide results and caveats: HCRT-specific and TRIB2-specific autoreactive clonotypes appeared among same-patient CSF and blood CD4+ clonotypes.

As regards this clone: Its specificity is unknown.

Germline V gene data show CDR1 as MDHEN and CDR2 as SYDVKM. V was pared by 10 bases and J by 2 bases, with 11 bases between. The CDR3 has 12 amino acids. Sequenced by immunoSEQ multiplex PCR; TCRdb stores in-frame clones only, minus some. This table has approximately 25,000 clones, approximately 60% appearing once. Sequencing was carried out using memory (CD45RA-) CD4+ T cells from blood. The chain has TRBV28 and TRBJ1-2, with a weak D call TRBD1 (6 bases). This sequence originates from a human donor in good health. The CDR3 reads CAITDRNYGYTF. The CDR3 region has the DNA TGTGCCATCACCGACAGGAACTATGGCTACACCTTC.